The 13 T cell receptor beta chains given below trace back to one sample, sequenced in a study of blood T cells in healthy people across ages. Combining a sample-barcoded 5' primer with a J-beta primer mix, a second PCR ran for 7 to 11 cycles. TCRdb used MiXCR to reprocess the 5' RACE reads, holding one entry per CDR3 protein. The sample has about 640,000 distinct CDR3 sequences, 58% seen once. Sequences were obtained from blood. Receptor source: a man between 60 and 75 years old in good health.

Of note for this clonotype: A junction boundary mismatches the germline segment, possibly from a read error. The chain uses TRBV29-1 and TRBJ2-3; 11 bases are a match to TRBD1. Germline CDR1 and CDR2: SQVTM and ANQGSEA. This CDR3 has 14 amino acids. The CDR3 sequence: CSGRTGGSTDTQYF. The CDR3 DNA follows: TGCAGCGGACGGACAGGGGGCAGCACGGATACGCAGTATTTT.

This clonotype has just a few counts. V gene TRBV3-1 combines with J gene TRBJ1-1; D unresolved. CDR3 length: 13 amino acids. Trimming took 3 bases from V and 0 from J, leaving 5 bases between them. Germline values: CDR1 LGHDT, CDR2 YNNKEL (reference sequence). The CDR3 spells CASSHDLNTEAFF. The CDR3 nucleotides read TGTGCCAGCAGCCACGACCTGAACACTGAAGCTTTCTTT.

Remarks on this clonotype: Compared with germline, one end of the junction differs, possibly owing to a read error. This sequence joins TRBV5-5 and TRBJ1-1, with D possibly being TRBD1 (6 bases). This CDR3 is built from 14 residues. Germline assignment: CDR1 SGHKS and CDR2 YYEKEE (reference sequence). In nucleotides, the CDR3 is TGTGCCAGCAGCGTGACAGGACAGAACACTGTAGCTTTCTTT. Its translation is CASSVTGQNTVAFF.

The genes are TRBV7-9 and TRBJ2-3; 10 nucleotides align to TRBD2. V trimming: 5 bases; J trimming: 8 bases; junction bases outside the gene matches: 13. From germline, CDR1 is SEHNR and CDR2 FQNEAQ (reference sequence). This CDR3 has 16 residues. This CDR3 reads CASSTEGLAGVLTQYF. CDR3 in DNA: TGTGCCAGCAGCACCGAAGGTCTAGCGGGGGTTCTTACGCAGTATTTT.

This chain links TRBV20-1 with TRBJ2-3, with 12 bases aligning to TRBD2. This CDR3 contains 14 residues. V was clipped by 3 bases and J by 10 bases; unmatched bases: 8. Per the germline V gene, CDR1 is DFQATT and CDR2 is SNEGSKA (reference sequence). In DNA, the CDR3 is TGCAGTGCTAGTCGGACTAGCGGGGCTTACGCGCAGTATTTT. Translation: CSASRTSGAYAQYF.

The chain couples TRBV5-6 to TRBJ1-1, with D perhaps matching TRBD1 (5 bases). The ends were cut back, 1 base at V and 6 bases at J, with 7 bases in the middle. CDR3 length equals 12 residues. The germline gives CDR1 SGHDT, CDR2 YYEEEE. The CDR3 nucleotides are TGTGCCAGCAGCTTGAGAGGGGCTGAAGCTTTCTTT. Translated: CASSLRGAEAFF.

The rearrangement joins TRBV29-1 to TRBJ2-1; D may be TRBD1 or TRBD2 (5 bases each). Germline assignment: CDR1 SQVTM and CDR2 ANQGSEA. The length of the CDR3 is 14 residues. V lost 5 bases to trimming and J lost 10 bases, with 21 bases between them. CDR3 DNA sequence: TGCAGCGTTTTCACCTGGGGCTCGGGAAAAGAGCAGTTCTTC. Protein sequence: CSVFTWGSGKEQFF.

This rearrangement joins TRBV29-1 to TRBJ2-2; the match to TRBD1 covers 8 bases. V shed 7 bases and J 6 bases; nucleotides not matched to a gene: 13. The germline gives CDR1 SQVTM, CDR2 ANQGSEA. This CDR3 region has 15 residues. The CDR3, as DNA: TGCAGCGCCGTGGGACAGGACCTAAGGGCCGGGGAGCTGTTTTTT. Protein product: CSAVGQDLRAGELFF.

In this sample, this clonotype turned up a few times. The J gene is TRBJ2-1, the V gene TRBV6-1, with D possibly being TRBD2 (7 bases). This CDR3 has 19 amino acids. CDR1 is MNHNS and CDR2 is SASEGT in the germline V gene. Trimming stripped 6 bases from V and 5 bases from J, with 29 bases between. CDR3 sequence reads: CASRVRGGGLFRTDNEQFF. DNA of the CDR3: TGTGCCAGCAGGGTACGGGGAGGGGGGCTTTTCAGAACCGACAATGAGCAGTTCTTC.

The CDR3 sequence: CASSSGWRGNSPLHF. CDR3 nucleotide sequence: TGTGCCAGCAGTTCAGGGTGGAGGGGGAATTCACCCCTCCACTTT. The genes are TRBV3-1 and TRBJ1-6; perhaps TRBD1 as D (6 bases). The CDR3 sequence is 15 residues long. Germline-derived CDR1 and CDR2 are LGHDT and YNNKEL (reference sequence). The V end was cut by 6 bases, the J end by 7 bases, with 16 bases between.

This clonotype was detected only a few times. V and J are TRBV7-9 and TRBJ2-3; D is uncertain. V was trimmed by 2 bases and J by 4 bases, leaving 10 bases between them. This CDR3 has 14 amino acids. Germline V gene sequence: CDR1 SEHNR, CDR2 FQNEAQ (reference sequence). The CDR3 protein is CASSLNDLADTQYF. DNA of the CDR3: TGTGCCAGCAGCTTAAATGACTTGGCAGATACGCAGTATTTT. The full variable domain, its missing parts supplied by reference TRBV7-9 and TRBJ2-3, is DTGVSQNPRHKITKRGQNVTFRCDPISEHNRLYWYRQTLGQGPEFLTYFQNEAQLEKSRLLSDRFSAERPKGSFSTLEIQRTEQGDSAMYLCASSLNDLADTQYFGPGTRLTVL.

The chain uses TRBV5-6 and TRBJ2-3; 8 positions agree with TRBD2. This CDR3 contains 16 residues. The J segment lost 0 bases and the V segment lost 0 bases, leaving 3 bases of the junction unmatched. Germline V CDR1 and CDR2: SGHDT, YYEEEE. CDR3 sequence: CASSLDTGGSTDTQYF. DNA for the CDR3: TGTGCCAGCAGCTTGGACACGGGGGGGAGCACAGATACGCAGTATTTT. Full variable domain (remainder filled in from reference TRBV5-6 and TRBJ2-3): DAGVTQSPTHLIKTRGQQVTLRCSPKSGHDTVSWYQQALGQGPQFIFQYYEEEERQRGNFPDRFSGHQFPNYSSELNVNALLLGDSALYLCASSLDTGGSTDTQYFGPGTRLTVL.

The chain is built from TRBV2 and TRBJ2-4; 10 bases are a match to TRBD1. This CDR3 is 14 amino acids long. V shed 11 bases and J 8 bases; nucleotides not matched to a gene: 12. The germline CDR1 and CDR2 sequences are SNHLY and FYNNEI. The CDR3 is CACVRDRGWDIQYF. DNA for the CDR3: TGTGCCTGCGTGCGGGACAGGGGATGGGACATTCAGTACTTC.